This TCR beta chain was sequenced for a study of long-term antiretroviral therapy in people with HIV. The run of the v3.0 immunoSEQ assay was at survey level. It was roughly 35,000-50,000 T-cell genomes per sample that sequencing targeted. Repertoires were generated with immunoSEQ multiplex PCR, while TCRdb's copy carries only in-frame clones and drops some. The data hold almost 35,000 clones, with roughly 81% observed a single time. Germline-derived CDR1 and CDR2 are SGHRS and YFSETQ. Trimming took 0 bases from V and 0 from J, leaving 6 bases between them. This CDR3 region has 14 residues. Sequenced material: unsorted PBMCs, taken roughly 2.8 years before starting antiretroviral therapy. The chain is built from TRBV5-1 and TRBJ1-1; D unclear. This TCR came from a woman in her 30s with HIV. The CDR3 nucleotides read TGCGCCAGCAGCTTGGACACTCTGAACACTGAAGCTTTCTTT. It encodes CASSLDTLNTEAFF.